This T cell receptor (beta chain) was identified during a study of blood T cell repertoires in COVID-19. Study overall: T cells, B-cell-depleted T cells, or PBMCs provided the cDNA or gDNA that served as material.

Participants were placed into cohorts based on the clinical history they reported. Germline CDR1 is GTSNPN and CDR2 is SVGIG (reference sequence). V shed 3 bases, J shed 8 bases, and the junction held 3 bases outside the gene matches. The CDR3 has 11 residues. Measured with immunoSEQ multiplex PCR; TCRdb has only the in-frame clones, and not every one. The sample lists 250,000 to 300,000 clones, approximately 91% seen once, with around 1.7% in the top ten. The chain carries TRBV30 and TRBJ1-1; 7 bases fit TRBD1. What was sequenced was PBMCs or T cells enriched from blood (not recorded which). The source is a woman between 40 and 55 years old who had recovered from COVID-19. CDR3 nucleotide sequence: TGTGCCTGGAGAAACAGGGGCGAAGCTTTCTTT. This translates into CAWRNRGEAFF. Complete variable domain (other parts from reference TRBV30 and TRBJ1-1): SQTIHQWPATLVQPVGSPLSLECTVEGTSNPNLYWYRQAAGRGLQLLFYSVGIGQISSEVPQNLSASRPQDRQFILSSKKLLLSDSGFYLCAWRNRGEAFFGQGTRLTVV.